This T cell receptor (beta chain) was sequenced for a study of T-cell reconstitution after alpha-beta-depleted transplantation in children. Unique molecular identifiers were incorporated during preparation of the TCRbeta library. TCRdb used MiXCR to reprocess the PCR reads, holding one entry per CDR3 protein. This sample carries 150,000 to 200,000 distinct CDR3 sequences, about 6.4% of them seen once, and the ten largest clones take around 2.7%. This clonotype was observed at least ten times. Trimming took off 7 bases at V and 7 bases at J, with 22 bases between the two ends. Germline loops: CDR1 MNHEY, CDR2 SMNVEV (reference sequence). The CDR3 has 16 amino acids.

The sample consisted of PBMCs from the stem cell graft donor, taken from the stem cell graft. This sequence originates from a human donor who donated a stem cell graft to a child with Wiskott-Aldrich syndrome. V usage is TRBV27 and J usage is TRBJ2-2; perhaps D is TRBD1 or TRBD2 (5 bases each). The CDR3 region is CASKLVGEGRIGELFF. In DNA form, the CDR3 reads TGTGCCAGCAAATTGGTTGGTGAGGGGCGGATCGGGGAGCTGTTTTTT.